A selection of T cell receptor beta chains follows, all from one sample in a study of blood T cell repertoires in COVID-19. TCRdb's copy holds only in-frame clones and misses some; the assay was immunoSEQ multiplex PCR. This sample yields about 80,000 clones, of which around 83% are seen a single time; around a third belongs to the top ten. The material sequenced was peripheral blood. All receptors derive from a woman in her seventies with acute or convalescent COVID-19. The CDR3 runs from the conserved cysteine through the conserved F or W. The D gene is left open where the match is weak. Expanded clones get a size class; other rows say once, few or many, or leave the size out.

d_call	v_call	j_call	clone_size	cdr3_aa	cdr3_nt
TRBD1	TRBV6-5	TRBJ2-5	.	CASRTGQGYQETQYF	TGTGCCAGCAGAACGGGACAGGGCTATCAAGAGACCCAGTACTTC
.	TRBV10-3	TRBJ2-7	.	CAISSYREQYF	TGTGCCATCAGCTCCTACAGGGAGCAGTACTTC
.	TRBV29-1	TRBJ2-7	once	CSVEDKQGSYEQYF	TGCAGCGTTGAAGATAAACAGGGCTCCTACGAGCAGTACTTC
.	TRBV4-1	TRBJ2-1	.	CASSHVERTRSYNEQFF	TGCGCCAGCAGCCACGTGGAGCGGACCCGATCTTACAATGAGCAGTTCTTC
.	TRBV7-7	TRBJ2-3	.	CASSGGYTDTQYF	TGTGCCAGCTCGGGGGGCTACACAGATACGCAGTATTTT
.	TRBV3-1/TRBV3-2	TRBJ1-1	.	CASSQTQDEAFF	TGTGCCAGCAGCCAGACACAGGATGAAGCTTTCTTT
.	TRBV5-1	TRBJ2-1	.	CASSSLLTGGASPEQFF	TGCGCCAGCAGCTCCCTATTAACAGGGGGGGCGTCCCCTGAGCAGTTCTTC
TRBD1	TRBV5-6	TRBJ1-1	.	CASSLTGGVSTEAFF	TGTGCCAGCAGCTTAACAGGGGGGGTTAGTACTGAAGCTTTCTTT
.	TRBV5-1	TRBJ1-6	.	CASSPDWTRNNSPLHF	TGCGCCAGCAGCCCGGACTGGACCCGAAACAATTCACCCCTCCACTTT
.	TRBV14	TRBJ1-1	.	CASSQQGLMNTEAFF	TGTGCCAGCAGCCAGCAGGGGCTGATGAACACTGAAGCTTTCTTT
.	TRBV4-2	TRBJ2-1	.	CASSQETGFDEQFF	TGTGCCAGCAGCCAAGAAACAGGGTTCGATGAGCAGTTCTTC
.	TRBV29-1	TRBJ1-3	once	CSVAVSGNTIYF	TGCAGCGTTGCCGTCTCTGGAAACACCATATATTTT
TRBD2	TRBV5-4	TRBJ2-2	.	CASSLPSGNTGELFF	TGTGCCAGCAGCTTGCCTAGCGGGAACACCGGGGAGCTGTTTTTT
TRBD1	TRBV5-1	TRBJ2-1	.	CASSPRGQGSEQFF	TGCGCCAGCAGCCCCCGAGGACAGGGGAGTGAGCAGTTCTTC
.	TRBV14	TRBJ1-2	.	CASSQSGNYGYTF	TGTGCCAGCAGCCAATCGGGGAACTATGGCTACACCTTC
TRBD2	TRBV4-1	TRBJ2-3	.	CASSVTSGRADTQYF	TGCGCCAGCAGCGTTACTAGCGGGAGGGCAGATACGCAGTATTTT
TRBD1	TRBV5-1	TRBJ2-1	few	CASSFGTGQGGWGEQFF	TGCGCCAGCAGCTTTGGTACGGGACAGGGGGGTTGGGGTGAGCAGTTCTTC
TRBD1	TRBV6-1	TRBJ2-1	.	CASSERRDRRPRNEQFF	TGTGCCAGCAGTGAACGTCGGGACAGGAGACCCCGTAATGAGCAGTTCTTC
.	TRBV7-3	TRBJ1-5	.	CASSLWTGNQPQHF	TGTGCCAGCAGCTTATGGACAGGCAATCAGCCCCAGCATTTT
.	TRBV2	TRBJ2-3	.	CASSPRGGTDTQYF	TGTGCCAGCAGCCCCCGGGGAGGCACAGATACGCAGTATTTT
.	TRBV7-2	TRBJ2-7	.	CASSLNSGRASYEQYF	TGTGCCAGCAGCTTAAACAGCGGGCGGGCCTCCTACGAGCAGTACTTC
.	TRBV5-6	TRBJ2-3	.	CASSLLQGYTQYF	TGTGCCAGCAGCCTACTTCAGGGGTATACGCAGTATTTT
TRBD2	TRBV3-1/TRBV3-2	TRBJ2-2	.	CASSQYIGGLAVTGELFF	TGTGCCAGCAGCCAATATATTGGGGGACTAGCGGTCACCGGGGAGCTGTTTTTT
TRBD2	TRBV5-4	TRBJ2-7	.	CASSLPTSGSSEQYF	TGTGCCAGCAGCTTGCCGACTAGCGGGAGTTCCGAGCAGTACTTC
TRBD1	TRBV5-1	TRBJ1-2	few	CASSLDRASYGYTF	TGCGCCAGCAGCCTTGACAGGGCATCTTATGGCTACACCTTC
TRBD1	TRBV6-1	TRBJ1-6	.	CASSDDYRGKNSPLHF	TGTGCCAGCAGTGACGACTACAGGGGGAAGAATTCACCCCTCCACTTT
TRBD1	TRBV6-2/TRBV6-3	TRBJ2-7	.	CASSMDRVGLYEQYF	TGTGCCAGCAGCATGGACAGGGTAGGTCTCTACGAGCAGTACTTC
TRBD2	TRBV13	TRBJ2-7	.	CASRQRGSSYEQYF	TGTGCCAGCAGGCAGCGGGGGAGCTCCTACGAGCAGTACTTC
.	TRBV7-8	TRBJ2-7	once	CASSLLQGGPSEQYF	TGTGCCAGCAGCTTGTTGCAGGGTGGACCATCCGAGCAGTACTTC
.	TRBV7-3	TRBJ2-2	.	CASSSGSTGELFF	TGTGCCAGCAGCTCGGGATCCACCGGGGAGCTGTTTTTT
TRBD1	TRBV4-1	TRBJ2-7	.	CASSQDWDRGGEQYF	TGCGCCAGCAGCCAAGATTGGGACAGGGGGGGCGAGCAGTACTTC
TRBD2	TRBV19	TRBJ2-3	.	CASSIREVRLSDTQYF	TGTGCCAGTAGTATACGGGAGGTTAGATTGTCAGATACGCAGTATTTT